This is a list of T cell receptor beta chains from one sample in a study of T cell responses to AZD1222 COVID-19 vaccine. Repertoires were generated with immunoSEQ multiplex PCR, while TCRdb's copy carries only in-frame clones and drops some. The data hold about 130,000 clones, with 70% to 90% observed a single time. The specimen comprised peripheral blood, sampled on day 0 of AZD1222 vaccination. The origin of the receptors is an adult in good health. Both conserved end residues are part of each CDR3. A D gene is named only where the DNA matches it firmly. Clone sizes are given selectively: once, few, many, or a class where the clone is expanded.

clone_size: .
d_call: .
j_call: TRBJ1-1
v_call: TRBV28
cdr3_nt: TGTGCCAGCAGCCCTCCCCAATCACGCGAAGCTTTCTTT
cdr3_aa: CASSPPQSREAFF

clone_size: once
d_call: .
j_call: TRBJ1-1
v_call: TRBV5-5
cdr3_nt: TGTGCCAGCAGCTCCACCGCAGGGAACACTGAAGCTTTCTTT
cdr3_aa: CASSSTAGNTEAFF

clone_size: few
d_call: .
j_call: TRBJ2-1
v_call: TRBV6-2/TRBV6-3
cdr3_nt: TGTGCCAGCAGTTATGCACAGGGCGAGACCAATGAGCAGTTCTTC
cdr3_aa: CASSYAQGETNEQFF

clone_size: .
d_call: TRBD2
j_call: TRBJ2-7
v_call: TRBV5-6
cdr3_nt: TGTGCCAGCAGCCCCGCCGGGGGGTACGAGCAGTACTTC
cdr3_aa: CASSPAGGYEQYF

clone_size: .
d_call: .
j_call: TRBJ2-7
v_call: TRBV3-1/TRBV3-2
cdr3_nt: TGTGCCAGCAGCTCGGACACATCCTACGAGCAGTACTTC
cdr3_aa: CASSSDTSYEQYF

clone_size: .
d_call: .
j_call: TRBJ1-1
v_call: TRBV6-6
cdr3_nt: TGTGCCAGCAGTGTCGGCACTGAAGCTTTCTTT
cdr3_aa: CASSVGTEAFF

clone_size: .
d_call: .
j_call: TRBJ1-2
v_call: TRBV5-6
cdr3_nt: TGTGCCAGCAGCTCCAACACTCCGATCGATTCTAACTATGGCTACACCTTC
cdr3_aa: CASSSNTPIDSNYGYTF

clone_size: .
d_call: TRBD2
j_call: TRBJ2-1
v_call: TRBV28
cdr3_nt: TGTGCCAGCAGTTCCGGGACTAGGGCAAGAGAGCAGTTCTTC
cdr3_aa: CASSSGTRAREQFF

clone_size: few
d_call: TRBD1
j_call: TRBJ1-1
v_call: TRBV7-2
cdr3_nt: TGTGCCAGCAGCTCCGACCCGACCCGGGACAGCCGGGACACTGAAGCTTTCTTT
cdr3_aa: CASSSDPTRDSRDTEAFF

clone_size: .
d_call: .
j_call: TRBJ1-6
v_call: TRBV28
cdr3_nt: TGTGCCAGCAGGAAACTCTCGACACGGACGCTTTCACCCCTCCACTTT
cdr3_aa: CASRKLSTRTLSPLHF

clone_size: .
d_call: TRBD2
j_call: TRBJ2-7
v_call: TRBV18
cdr3_nt: TGTGCCAGCTCACCACCCGGGGGAGGGGCCAACCCCTACGAGCAGTACTTC
cdr3_aa: CASSPPGGGANPYEQYF

clone_size: .
d_call: TRBD1
j_call: TRBJ1-3
v_call: TRBV10-3
cdr3_nt: TGTGCCACTAAGGACAGGGAAATCTCTGGAAACACCATATATTTT
cdr3_aa: CATKDREISGNTIYF

clone_size: .
d_call: .
j_call: TRBJ1-2
v_call: TRBV5-1
cdr3_nt: TGCGCCAGCAGCTTGGGGACAGCGAACAACTATGGCTACACCTTC
cdr3_aa: CASSLGTANNYGYTF

clone_size: .
d_call: .
j_call: TRBJ2-7
v_call: TRBV10-2
cdr3_nt: TGCGCCAGCAGTGACGGGAGAAGCTACGAGCAGTACTTC
cdr3_aa: CASSDGRSYEQYF

clone_size: .
d_call: .
j_call: TRBJ1-5
v_call: TRBV9
cdr3_nt: TGTGCCAGCAGCGGCGGGACGGGGGGTCAGCCCCAGCATTTT
cdr3_aa: CASSGGTGGQPQHF